These 9 T cell receptor beta chains came from one sample sequenced in a study of blood T cell repertoires in COVID-19. The assay was immunoSEQ multiplex PCR, and TCRdb's table has in-frame clones only and misses some. The table includes a few hundred thousand clones, over 80% detected once. Material for sequencing was peripheral blood. The receptors come from a man between 25 and 39 years old who had recovered from COVID-19.

The chain links TRBV4-2 to TRBJ2-1; 10 bases are shared with TRBD2. The germline gives CDR1 LGHNA, CDR2 YNFKEQ. V gave up 7 bases and J gave up 6 bases; unmatched junction bases: 9. The CDR3 spans 15 residues. The DNA of the CDR3 is TGTGCCAGCAACCTTCTAGCGGGGGATCGCAATGAGCAGTTCTTC. Its protein is CASNLLAGDRNEQFF.

The chain carries TRBV9 and TRBJ2-1; D is ambiguous. Germline CDR1 is SGDLS and CDR2 is YYNGEE. This CDR3 comprises 13 residues. Trimming stripped 4 bases from V and 0 bases from J, with 5 bases between. For the CDR3, the DNA is TGTGCCAGCAGCTACAGCTCCTACAATGAGCAGTTCTTC. Protein product: CASSYSSYNEQFF.

This rearrangement joins TRBV18 to TRBJ2-2, with TRBD1 matching 7 bases. The CDR3 loop spans 14 amino acids. After removal of 4 bases from V and 3 bases from J, the junction contained 2 bases not matched to a gene. Germline CDR1 and CDR2: KGHSH and LQKENI. The CDR3 is CASSLDRDTGELFF. Written as DNA, the CDR3 is TGTGCCAGCTCACTTGACAGGGACACCGGGGAGCTGTTTTTT. Drawing the rest from reference TRBV18 and TRBJ2-2, the complete variable domain is NAGVMQNPRHLVRRRGQEARLRCSPMKGHSHVYWYRQLPEEGLKFMVYLQKENIIDESGMPKERFSAEFPKEGPSILRIQQVVRGDSAAYFCASSLDRDTGELFFGEGSRLTVL.

The chain links TRBV9 to TRBJ2-1; TRBD1 matches 9 bases. The V segment lost 4 bases and the J segment 6 bases; nucleotides outside the gene matches: 8. The CDR3 covers 15 residues. The V gene's germline CDR1 is SGDLS and CDR2 YYNGEE. The CDR3 loop reads CASSRSGQGSNEQFF. In nucleotides, the CDR3 is TGTGCCAGCAGCCGCTCGGGACAGGGTTCCAATGAGCAGTTCTTC.

This chain connects TRBV6-5 to TRBJ2-1; 13 bases fit TRBD2. This CDR3 is built from 14 residues. The trim removed 6 bases at V and 9 bases at J, leaving 5 bases unmatched. The germline V gene encodes CDR1 MNHEY and CDR2 SVGAGI. CDR3: CASRGLAGEGEQFF. In nucleotides, the CDR3 is TGTGCCAGCAGAGGACTAGCGGGGGAGGGTGAGCAGTTCTTC.

This clone was detected only a few times. The chain has TRBV19 and TRBJ1-2; 10 nucleotides align to TRBD1. Germline CDR1 is LNHDA and CDR2 is SQIVND (reference sequence). This CDR3 comprises 16 residues. V lost 3 bases, J lost 3 bases, and 7 bases stayed unmatched. This CDR3 is CASSIMGQGRDYGYTF. CDR3 DNA sequence: TGTGCCAGTAGTATCATGGGACAGGGGCGAGACTATGGCTACACCTTC.

This chain links TRBV11-2 with TRBJ1-2; D is perhaps TRBD1 (5 bases). CDR1 and CDR2 (germline): SGHAT, FQNNGV. The CDR3 extends over 14 amino acids. The V and J ends lost 5 bases and 7 bases respectively, with 17 bases between them. The CDR3 DNA reads as TGTGCCAGCAGCGGCTCAGGGTTCGTAAGTGGCTACACCTTC. Translated: CASSGSGFVSGYTF.

The chain recombines TRBV19 with TRBJ1-2; TRBD1 matches 9 bases. The V and J ends lost 8 bases and 6 bases, in that order; junction bases with no gene match: 7. From germline, CDR1 is LNHDA and CDR2 SQIVND (reference sequence). The CDR3 sequence is 13 residues long. CDR3: CASARDRGNGYTF. CDR3 DNA: TGTGCCAGTGCCCGTGACAGGGGGAATGGCTACACCTTC.

CDR3 in amino acids: CSVFTGARGQYF. CDR3 in DNA: TGCAGCGTTTTTACAGGGGCGCGGGGGCAGTACTTC. The genes are TRBV29-1 and TRBJ2-7, with D possibly TRBD1 on 7 matching bases. Trimming pared 5 bases from V and 9 bases from J, leaving 17 bases between. This CDR3 has 12 residues. The germline gives CDR1 SQVTM, CDR2 ANQGSEA.